This TCR beta chain was recovered during a study of CD8 T cells in Susac syndrome. cDNA came from about 0.5 to 1 ug RNA primed by random hexamers. By means of immunoSEQ multiplex PCR, TCR beta CDR3 spanning 54 Vbeta and 13 Jbeta underwent amplification. TCRdb recomputed calls from the immunoSEQ multiplex PCR reads with MiXCR, one row per CDR3 protein. The profile shows 200,000 to 300,000 distinct CDR3 sequences, about 93% of them singletons. The CDR3 is 21 residues long. The trim removed 4 bases at V and 2 bases at J, leaving 17 bases unmatched. Germline V gene sequence: CDR1 SGHVS, CDR2 FNYEAQ. TCR beta from blood CD8+ and CD4+ T cells was sequenced. TEMRA cells were FACS-enriched, and CD8+ and CD4+ T cells were isolated negatively.

V gene TRBV7-6 combines with J gene TRBJ2-5; TRBD2 agrees at 15 bases. The clonotype originates from a human donor with multiple sclerosis. The sample consisted of CD4+ T cells from PBMCs. The CDR3 is CASSSGTSGGLRQQHQETQYF. As DNA, the CDR3 is TGTGCCAGCAGCTCCGGGACTAGCGGGGGGCTCCGCCAACAGCATCAAGAGACCCAGTACTTC.